The rows below give T cell receptor beta chains drawn from one sample of a study of blood T cell repertoires in COVID-19. The repertoire was sequenced with immunoSEQ multiplex PCR; TCRdb's copy has only in-frame clones and lacks some. Here the sample spans 160,000 or so clones, about 80% being singletons. Source material: peripheral blood. The receptors derive from a man in his 70s with active or convalescent COVID-19. CDR3s leave out the opening cysteine and the closing phenylalanine or tryptophan. Each record gives: V gene, J gene, CDR3 protein.

>TRBV28|TRBJ1-1
ASSYHGGGTEAF
>TRBV12-5|TRBJ1-4
ASGLGGLNEKLF
>TRBV24-1|TRBJ2-6
ATTRQGYGSGANVLT
>TRBV29-1|TRBJ2-5
SVGFTSGQETQY
>TRBV4-1|TRBJ1-1
ASSRQGSSSTNTEAF
>TRBV4-2|TRBJ2-2
ASSLAQGNTGELF
>TRBV7-9|TRBJ1-1
ASIPRGTNTEAF
>TRBV5-6|TRBJ2-2
ASSYKTGELF
>TRBV30|TRBJ2-1
ASQGWDEQF
>TRBV19|TRBJ1-4
ASRPSGTSTEKLF
>TRBV30|TRBJ1-4
AWSVRGSGEKLF
>TRBV11-2|TRBJ2-7
ASSLAAGGVGEQY